The subject of this entry is one T cell receptor (beta chain). Its antigen is unidentified. This sample is drawn from a study of T cell repertoires in cytomegalovirus infection. Findings and limits, study-wide: The response measured ex vivo was dominated by TCR beta clonotypes (HLA-C-restricted and CMV-specific).

TCRdb itself ran the reads through MiXCR, one entry per CDR3 protein. The sample has roughly 920,000 distinct CDR3 sequences, approximately 32% seen once. The CDR3 totals 14 residues. Trimming took 6 bases from V and 2 from J, leaving 13 bases between them. The germline gives CDR1 SEHNR, CDR2 FQNEAQ (reference sequence). This TCR derives from a human donor in good health (CMV status not recorded). Some clones in this sample may be carry-over from other donors' samples. The sequences come from cultured CD8+ T cells from PBMCs, collected from culture after CMV antigen stimulation. The chain links TRBV7-9 to TRBJ2-5; D call uncertain. CDR3 DNA sequence: TGTGCCAGCAGTCCCTTGGACGGACAAGAGACCCAGTACTTC. It encodes CASSPLDGQETQYF.